This TCR beta chain was sequenced during a study of T-cell memory formation after mild COVID-19. About the research overall: Among the donors, TCR clusters were largely specific to each donor.

TCRdb ran MiXCR on the 5' RACE reads and lists one entry per CDR3 protein. The sample includes 350,000 to 500,000 distinct CDR3 sequences, around 17% of them seen just once. CDR1 and CDR2 (germline): SGHRS, YFSETQ. The CDR3 loop spans 13 amino acids. Trimming removed 2 bases at V and 6 bases at J, with 10 bases between. A note on this clonotype: Its antigen is still unknown.

Whole-study results and caveats: Clonal second-wave expansions that peaked on day 37 had unconfirmed SARS-CoV-2 specificity.

The TCR sequence derives from a man between 18 and 29 years old who had mild COVID-19 (a few samples of this study predate the infection). Cell type and time point are not known. This chain links TRBV5-1 with TRBJ2-3; D gene uncertain. Sequencing used PBMCs or a T cell subset sorted from them (not recorded which). The CDR3 coding sequence is TGCGCCAGCAGCTTCCGGCCCGATGATACGCAGTATTTT. This codes for CASSFRPDDTQYF.